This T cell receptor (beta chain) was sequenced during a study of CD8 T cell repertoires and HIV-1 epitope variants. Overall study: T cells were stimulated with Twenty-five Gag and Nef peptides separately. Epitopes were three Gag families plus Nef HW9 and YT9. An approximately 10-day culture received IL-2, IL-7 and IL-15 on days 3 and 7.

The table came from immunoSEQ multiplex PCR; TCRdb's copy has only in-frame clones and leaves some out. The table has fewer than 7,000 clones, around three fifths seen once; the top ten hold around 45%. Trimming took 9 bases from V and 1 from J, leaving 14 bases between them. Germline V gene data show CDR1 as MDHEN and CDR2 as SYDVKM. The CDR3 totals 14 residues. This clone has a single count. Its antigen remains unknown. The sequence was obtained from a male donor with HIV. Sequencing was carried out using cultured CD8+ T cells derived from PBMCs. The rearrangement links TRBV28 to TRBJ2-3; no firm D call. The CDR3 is CASLRFFGTDTQYF. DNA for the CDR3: TGTGCCAGTCTTCGGTTCTTCGGCACAGATACGCAGTATTTT.